This T cell receptor beta chain was documented in a study of early T cells in non-severe SARS-CoV-2 infection. Study context: Sequencing targeted bulk RNA from unsorted whole blood, leaving chains unpaired.

In germline, CDR1 is ENHRY, CDR2 SYGVKD. The CDR3 is 14 amino acids. The V gene end was trimmed by 6 bases and the J gene end by 7 bases; junction bases not matched to a gene: 7. TCRdb fed the 5' RACE reads into MiXCR, producing one record per CDR3 protein. The sample records 70,000 to 90,000 distinct CDR3 sequences, around 10% being singletons. The genes are TRBV10-3 and TRBJ2-1; 9 bases align to TRBD2. The material sequenced was whole blood. The sequence was obtained from an adult who was a healthcare worker with PCR-confirmed SARS-CoV-2 infection or an uninfected control (not recorded which). The chain's CDR3 is CAIRRLAEVNEQFF. The CDR3 region has the DNA TGTGCCATCAGGCGACTAGCGGAGGTGAATGAGCAGTTCTTC.